Presented here are 25 T cell receptor beta chains from one specimen sequenced in a study of control samples from healthy donors and cancer patients. Generated by immunoSEQ multiplex PCR, the TCRdb table keeps only in-frame clones and is missing some. The data hold 89,000 or so clones, with around 87% observed a single time. Specimen: blood. These receptors all come from a man aged 50-59 years in good health.

V usage is TRBV7-8 and J usage is TRBJ2-5; D is possibly TRBD1 or TRBD2 (5 bases each). CDR1 and CDR2 from the germline V gene are SGHVS and FQNEAQ. The V end lost 1 base, the J end lost 4 bases, and 16 bases lay between the germline ends. The CDR3 consists of 16 residues. The CDR3 loop reads CASSLGTRGKGETQYF. As DNA, the CDR3 is TGTGCCAGCAGCTTAGGCACTAGGGGAAAGGGAGAGACCCAGTACTTC. Looking up the rest from reference TRBV7-8 and TRBJ2-5 gives the full variable domain: GAGVSQSPRYKVAKRGQDVALRCDPISGHVSLFWYQQALGQGPEFLTYFQNEAQLDKSGLPSDRFFAERPEGSVSTLKIQRTQQEDSAVYLCASSLGTRGKGETQYFGPGTRLLVL.

The V call is TRBV9, the J call TRBJ2-7, with 7 bases that match TRBD1. The germline V gene has CDR1 SGDLS and CDR2 YYNGEE. The CDR3 spans 12 residues. V was pared by 5 bases and J by 6 bases, with 5 bases of the junction left unmatched. In DNA, the CDR3 is TGTGCCAGCAGTTCCCGGACAGGCGAGCAGTACTTC. This gives the protein CASSSRTGEQYF.

The genes are TRBV9 and TRBJ2-5, with 15 bases matching TRBD2. Trimming cost V 7 bases and J 5 bases; bases outside gene matches: 6. The CDR3 extends over 15 amino acids. Germline CDR1 reads SGDLS; CDR2 reads YYNGEE. The CDR3 region is CASGRGTSGGETQYF. DNA for the CDR3: TGTGCCAGCGGCCGTGGGACTAGCGGGGGGGAGACCCAGTACTTC.

The genes are TRBV4-1 and TRBJ1-1, with D possibly matching TRBD1 (5 bases). Per germline, CDR1 MGHRA and CDR2 YSYEKL. The length of the CDR3 is 15 residues. The V and J ends lost 1 base and 4 bases respectively, with 13 bases between them. For the CDR3, the DNA is TGCGCCAGCAGCCAAGGCGGTTGGGGCTCCACTGAAGCTTTCTTT. As protein: CASSQGGWGSTEAFF.

V and J are TRBV2 and TRBJ1-1, with 7 bases lining up with TRBD1. Per the germline V gene, CDR1 is SNHLY and CDR2 is FYNNEI. Germline trimming cut 8 bases from V and 4 bases from J; bases unmatched to any gene: 10. The CDR3 contains 14 residues. The chain's CDR3 is CASGDSLGRTEAFF. The CDR3 DNA follows: TGTGCCAGCGGGGACAGCCTGGGTCGCACTGAAGCTTTCTTT.

V is TRBV12-3 or TRBV12-4 and J is TRBJ2-1; D is unresolved. With 6 bases removed from V and 6 bases from J, the gap between germline ends came to 12 bases. The CDR3 totals 13 residues. The CDR3, as DNA: TGTGCCAGCAGCTTAATTAGGAGCAATGAGCAGTTCTTC. This codes for CASSLIRSNEQFF.

This rearrangement joins TRBV30 to TRBJ2-7, with D unresolved. CDR1 is GTSNPN, CDR2 SVGIG, per germline (reference sequence). Trimming took off 0 bases at V and 2 bases at J, with 8 bases between the two ends. CDR3 length: 13 residues. In DNA form, the CDR3 reads TGTGCCTGGAGTGTGTCGAGTGCCTACGAGCAGTACTTC. Encoded protein: CAWSVSSAYEQYF.

The chain recombines TRBV28 with TRBJ1-4, with a possible D match to TRBD1 (6 bases). The CDR3 runs 14 residues. Trimming pared 10 bases from V and 0 bases from J, leaving 12 bases between. Germline lookup yields CDR1 MDHEN and CDR2 SYDVKM. The CDR3 reads CAIGQFATNEKLFF. CDR3 nucleotide sequence: TGTGCCATTGGACAGTTTGCAACTAATGAAAAACTGTTTTTT.

The chain employs TRBV19 and TRBJ1-2, with 7 bases matching TRBD1. The V segment lost 6 bases and the J segment 8 bases; nucleotides outside the gene matches: 12. The length of the CDR3 is 14 residues. Germline CDR1 LNHDA, CDR2 SQIVND (reference sequence). CDR3 region: CASRPGQPFFGYTF. In DNA, the CDR3 is TGTGCCAGTAGGCCGGGACAGCCGTTCTTCGGCTACACCTTC.

This CDR3 is CASSPQGTADTQYF. CDR3 DNA sequence: TGTGCCAGCAGCCCACAGGGGACGGCAGATACGCAGTATTTT. The chain has TRBV7-3 and TRBJ2-3; 7 nucleotides agree with TRBD1. The ends lost 5 bases at V and 4 bases at J; junction bases unmatched: 6. Germline-derived CDR1 and CDR2 are SGHTA and FQGTGA. This CDR3 spans 14 amino acids. Complete variable domain (other parts from reference TRBV7-3 and TRBJ2-3): GAGVSQTPSNKVTEKGKYVELRCDPISGHTALYWYRQSLGQGPEFLIYFQGTGAADDSGLPNDRFFAVRPEGSVSTLKIQRTERGDSAVYLCASSPQGTADTQYFGPGTRLTVL.

The rearrangement links TRBV2 to TRBJ2-1, with D perhaps assigned TRBD1 or TRBD2 (5 bases each). Per the germline V gene, CDR1 is SNHLY and CDR2 is FYNNEI. Trimming stripped 7 bases from V and 4 bases from J, with 11 bases between. This CDR3 spans 13 amino acids. CDR3 in DNA: TGTGCCAGCACAGGGACGGGTTACAATGAGCAGTTCTTC. Residues: CASTGTGYNEQFF.

This chain links TRBV5-8 with TRBJ2-5; TRBD1 matches 7 bases. After removal of 4 bases from V and 3 bases from J, the junction contained 3 bases not matched to a gene. The CDR3 contains 13 residues. The V gene's germline CDR1 is SGHTS and CDR2 YDEGEE. In DNA, the CDR3 is TGTGCCAGCAGCCCCAGGGGGAAAGAGACCCAGTACTTC. This codes for CASSPRGKETQYF.

V is TRBV24-1 and J is TRBJ2-3; D is uncertain. Germline V lookup: CDR1 KGHDR, CDR2 SFDVKD. Trimming left V 4 bases short and J 0 bases short, with 10 bases between. CDR3 length equals 15 residues. The CDR3 loop is CATSEGVFSTDTQYF. CDR3 sequence (DNA): TGTGCCACCAGTGAAGGAGTATTTAGCACAGATACGCAGTATTTT.

The V call is TRBV4-3, the J call TRBJ2-4; 14 nucleotides agree with TRBD2. There are 21 residues in the CDR3. Unmatched junction bases numbered 15, after V lost 5 bases and J lost 0 bases. Per germline, CDR1 LGHNA and CDR2 YSLEER. In nucleotides, the CDR3 is TGCGCCAGCAGCGAATCTACAGCGGGGACTAGCGGGGGCCTAGCCAAAAACATTCAGTACTTC. Translated: CASSESTAGTSGGLAKNIQYF.

This chain uses TRBV7-2 with TRBJ2-2; 7 bases map to TRBD2. The germline V gene encodes CDR1 SGHTA and CDR2 FQGNSA. The CDR3 totals 17 residues. Losses at the gene ends were 4 bases for V and 2 bases for J; bases not matched to a gene: 10. The CDR3 spells CASSSGAGRLNTGELFF. CDR3 DNA sequence: TGTGCCAGCAGCTCCGGAGCGGGGCGCCTCAACACCGGGGAGCTGTTTTTT.

The V and J genes are TRBV10-3 and TRBJ1-3; the D gene is possibly TRBD1 (6 bases). V dropped 3 bases and J dropped 3 bases, with 21 bases sitting between them. Germline lookup yields CDR1 ENHRY and CDR2 SYGVKD. The CDR3 loop spans 18 amino acids. In nucleotides, the CDR3 is TGTGCCATCAGTGAACCGGCGGGGGCCAGGGCATTTGGAAACACCATATATTTT. Protein product: CAISEPAGARAFGNTIYF.

The chain employs TRBV19 and TRBJ1-1, with TRBD1 identical over 7 bases. Germline-derived CDR1 and CDR2 are LNHDA and SQIVND (reference sequence). This CDR3 spans 16 amino acids. V shed 3 bases and J 1 base; nucleotides not matched to a gene: 8. The DNA for the CDR3 is TGTGCCAGTAGTATCGATAAGGGGGCGTGGAACACTGAAGCTTTCTTT. Its protein is CASSIDKGAWNTEAFF.

V usage is TRBV6-6 and J usage is TRBJ2-7, with 8 positions matching TRBD1. V was clipped by 6 bases and J by 1 base; unmatched bases: 8. The CDR3 contains 15 residues. Germline lookup yields CDR1 MNHNY and CDR2 SVGAGI (reference sequence). In DNA form, the CDR3 reads TGTGCCAGCAGGTCCCAGGGGGCACAATCCTACGAGCAGTACGTC. Translation: CASRSQGAQSYEQYV.

The chain uses TRBV4-3 and TRBJ1-5; 8 bases fit TRBD1. The germline V gene has CDR1 LGHNA and CDR2 YSLEER. J gave up 7 bases and V 0 bases, and 8 bases lay outside the gene matches. The CDR3 has 16 residues. The CDR3 loop is CASSQDGTGFGQPQHF. CDR3 nucleotides: TGCGCCAGCAGCCAAGATGGGACAGGTTTTGGACAGCCCCAGCATTTT.

The gene calls are TRBV20-1 and TRBJ1-2, with 11 bases that match TRBD1. Germline loops: CDR1 DFQATT, CDR2 SNEGSKA (reference sequence). This CDR3 is built from 16 residues. The V and J ends lost 3 bases and 0 bases, in that order; junction bases with no gene match: 6. CDR3 sequence reads: CSASGQGAEANYGYTF. CDR3 sequence (DNA): TGCAGTGCTAGTGGACAGGGGGCGGAAGCTAACTATGGCTACACCTTC.

The rearrangement links TRBV5-1 to TRBJ1-1, with D perhaps matching TRBD1 (5 bases). The germline CDR1 and CDR2 sequences are SGHRS and YFSETQ. The CDR3 is 13 residues long. V was shortened by 0 bases and J by 7 bases, with 10 bases between the two germline ends. CDR3 protein: CASSLETGVEAFF. In DNA form, the CDR3 reads TGCGCCAGCAGCTTGGAAACGGGGGTTGAAGCTTTCTTT.

This clone qualifies as medium-sized. This chain connects TRBV7-3 to TRBJ2-3; TRBD2 agrees at 9 bases. The trim removed 7 bases at V and 1 base at J, leaving 3 bases unmatched. The CDR3 runs 14 residues. Germline-derived CDR1 and CDR2 are SGHTA and FQGTGA. The CDR3: CASTLAGGTDTQYF. CDR3 bases: TGTGCCAGCACATTAGCGGGAGGCACAGATACGCAGTATTTT.

This chain joins TRBV29-1 and TRBJ2-1; 11 bases line up with TRBD2. CDR1 and CDR2 (germline): SQVTM, ANQGSEA. The CDR3 covers 17 residues. The V gene end was trimmed by 4 bases and the J gene end by 4 bases; junction bases not matched to a gene: 12. The CDR3, as DNA: TGCAGCGTTGGGGGCCTTTTAGCGGGAGGGTTATACAATGAGCAGTTCTTC. Protein sequence: CSVGGLLAGGLYNEQFF.

The chain is built from TRBV4-3 and TRBJ2-2, with no clear D. The germline V and J ends were trimmed by 4 bases and 4 bases, with 13 bases remaining between them. Looked up from germline, CDR1 is LGHNA and CDR2 is YSLEER. There are 15 residues in the CDR3. Written as DNA, the CDR3 is TGCGCCAGCAGCCCGACCATAGACGGCACCGGGGAGCTGTTTTTT. This codes for CASSPTIDGTGELFF.

The gene calls are TRBV7-2 and TRBJ1-3, with D uncertain. V lost 5 bases and J lost 0, with 8 bases in between. The CDR3 sequence is 14 residues long. Germline CDR1 reads SGHTA; CDR2 reads FQGNSA. The CDR3, as DNA: TGTGCCAGCAGCACCGGGCTCTCTGGAAACACCATATATTTT. Translation gives CASSTGLSGNTIYF.